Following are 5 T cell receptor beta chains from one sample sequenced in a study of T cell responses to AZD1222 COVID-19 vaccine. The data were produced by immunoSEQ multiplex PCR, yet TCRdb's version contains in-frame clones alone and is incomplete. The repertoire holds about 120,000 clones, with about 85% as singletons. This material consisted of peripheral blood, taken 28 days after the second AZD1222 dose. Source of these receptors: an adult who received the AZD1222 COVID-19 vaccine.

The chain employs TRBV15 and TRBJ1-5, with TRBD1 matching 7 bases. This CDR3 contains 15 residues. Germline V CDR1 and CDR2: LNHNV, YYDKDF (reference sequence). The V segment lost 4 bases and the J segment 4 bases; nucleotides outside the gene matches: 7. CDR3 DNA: TGTGCCACCAGCACCCTCAGGGGGGAGAATCAGCCCCAGCATTTT. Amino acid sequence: CATSTLRGENQPQHF.

The CDR3 protein is CASSSRLAGGPATGELFF. The CDR3 DNA sequence: TGCGCCAGCAGCTCCAGACTAGCGGGGGGGCCCGCCACCGGGGAGCTGTTTTTT. The J gene is TRBJ2-2, the V gene TRBV5-1; 14 bases match TRBD2. V lost 3 bases to trimming and J lost 4 bases; unmatched junction nucleotides: 8. CDR1 is SGHRS and CDR2 is YFSETQ in the germline V gene. The CDR3 has 18 amino acids.

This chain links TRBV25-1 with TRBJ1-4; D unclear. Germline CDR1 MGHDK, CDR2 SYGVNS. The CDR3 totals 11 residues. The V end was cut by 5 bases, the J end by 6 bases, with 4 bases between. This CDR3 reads CASSTYEKLFF. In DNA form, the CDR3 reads TGTGCCAGCAGTACGTATGAAAAACTGTTTTTT.

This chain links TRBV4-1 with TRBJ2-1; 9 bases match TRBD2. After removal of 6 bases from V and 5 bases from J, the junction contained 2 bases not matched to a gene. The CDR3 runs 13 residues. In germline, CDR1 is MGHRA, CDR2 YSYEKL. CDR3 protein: CASRGLANNEQFF. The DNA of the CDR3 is TGCGCCAGCAGGGGACTAGCTAACAATGAGCAGTTCTTC.

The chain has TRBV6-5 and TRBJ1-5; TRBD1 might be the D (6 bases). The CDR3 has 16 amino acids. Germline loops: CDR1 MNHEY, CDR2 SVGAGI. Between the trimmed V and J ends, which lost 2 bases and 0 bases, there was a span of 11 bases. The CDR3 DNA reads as TGTGCCAGCAGTTACCCGACGGGGGCTAGCAATCAGCCCCAGCATTTT. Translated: CASSYPTGASNQPQHF.